This record covers a single TCR beta chain. The sample comes from a study of blood T cell repertoires in COVID-19. Study information: Material from acute and convalescent COVID-19 was sourced from the United States, Italy and Spain.

In the study's own analysis: Amplification with reference gene primers provided the estimates of nucleated cell counts. Assay: immunoSEQ multiplex PCR; the TCRdb copy retains only in-frame clones and omits some. That table gives V, J and clone size, and the DNA gave D and trimming. The sample holds 250,000 to 300,000 clones, 83% seen once. Germline loops: CDR1 LGHDT, CDR2 YNNKEL (reference sequence). The CDR3 extends over 16 amino acids. With 1 base removed from V and 0 bases from J, the gap between germline ends came to 13 bases. The V and J genes are TRBV3-1 (or the pseudogene TRBV3-2) and TRBJ2-7, with D maybe TRBD2 (5 bases). The source material was peripheral blood. The origin of this receptor is a man aged 55-75 years who had recovered from COVID-19. The CDR3, as DNA: TGTGCCAGCAGCCAAGGCGCTACTAGGTTCTCCTACGAGCAGTACTTC. Translated: CASSQGATRFSYEQYF.